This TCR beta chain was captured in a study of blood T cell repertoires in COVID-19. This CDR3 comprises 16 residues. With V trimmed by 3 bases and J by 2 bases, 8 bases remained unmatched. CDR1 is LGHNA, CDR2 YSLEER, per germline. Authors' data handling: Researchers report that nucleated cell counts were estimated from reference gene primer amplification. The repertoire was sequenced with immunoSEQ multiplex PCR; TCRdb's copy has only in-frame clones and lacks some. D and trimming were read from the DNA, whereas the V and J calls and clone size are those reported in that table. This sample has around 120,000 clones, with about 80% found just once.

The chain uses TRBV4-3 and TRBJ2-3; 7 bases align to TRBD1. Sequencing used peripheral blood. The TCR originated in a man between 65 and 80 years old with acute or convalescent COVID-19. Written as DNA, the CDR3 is TGCGCCAGCAGCCAGGCCTTTCAGGGGGACACAGATACGCAGTATTTT. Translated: CASSQAFQGDTDTQYF.